This T cell receptor (beta chain) was recorded in a study of T cells in Graves' hyperthyroidism and ophthalmopathy. RNA transcripts were the template for amplifying TCR beta CDR3 regions. An initial round of RT-PCR targeting the TCR CDR3 relied on the HTBI primer set. One entry per CDR3 protein results from TCRdb running MiXCR on the multiplex PCR reads. Of about 280,000 distinct CDR3 sequences in the sample, 20% to 30% were seen once. This clonotype was seen ten or more times. Its antigen is not known. Study findings and constraints: Researchers report that a 13 V-J model separated ophthalmopathy from stable hyperthyroidism. Blood held most thyroid clonotypes expanded above 0.001 frequency.

The CDR3 contains 13 residues. Germline trimming cut 9 bases from V and 5 bases from J; bases unmatched to any gene: 9. CDR1 is ENHRY and CDR2 is SYGVKD in the germline V gene. The sequenced material came from blood. This rearrangement joins TRBV10-3 to TRBJ1-1, with 7 bases lining up with TRBD1. The source is a man in his forties with Graves' hyperthyroidism that later progressed to Graves' ophthalmopathy. The DNA of the CDR3 is TGTGCCATATACAGGGGCTGGGGGACTGAAGCTTTCTTT. This gives the protein CAIYRGWGTEAFF.